The clone carrying this TCR beta chain has a single count. This sample is part of a study of blood T cell repertoires in COVID-19. On the study more broadly: Collection of acute and convalescent COVID-19 samples took place in the United States, Italy and Spain.

Generated by immunoSEQ multiplex PCR, the TCRdb table keeps only in-frame clones and is missing some. The sample holds 250,000 or so clones, 87% seen once. The sequenced material came from peripheral blood. This sequence was found in a man aged 18 to 30 with active or convalescent COVID-19.

CDR3 sequence: CATSDSIRDRVNDSNQPQHF. The CDR3, as DNA: TGTGCCACCAGTGATTCCATTAGGGACAGAGTCAATGATAGCAATCAGCCCCAGCATTTT. The J gene is TRBJ1-5, the V gene TRBV24-1, with 7 nucleotides matching TRBD1. The ends lost 2 bases at V and 0 bases at J; junction bases unmatched: 15. Germline CDR1 and CDR2: KGHDR and SFDVKD. The CDR3 loop spans 20 amino acids.